This T cell receptor (beta chain) was profiled in a study of response to subunit inactivated influenza vaccine (dated by TCRdb to the late 2010s). Broadly, across the study: To follow how T cells responded to a trivalent subunit inactivated influenza vaccine, the researchers relied on deep quantitative profiling of the T cell receptor repertoire.

Results and caveats for the whole study, not just this receptor: The authors suggested that each seasonal influenza vaccination may recruit only a limited number of new T cells.

This clonotype appeared a single time. Its antigen is currently not known. One base away lies a much larger clone, so this may be a sequencing read error. Library preparation used RT-PCR. Sequenced on an Illumina HiSeq 2500. TCRdb reprocessing: public reads trimmed at Q25 with fastp, clones called with MiXCR, in-frame beta chains kept. Entries are consolidated by CDR3 protein sequence, retaining the most common genes and DNA. For this sample the table gives roughly 500,000 distinct CDR3 sequences, of which approximately 22% were detected only once. The ten largest clones add up to about 2.8% of the sample. The CDR3 contains 13 residues, cysteine and phenylalanine counted. Left in the record is the CDR3 DNA by itself, 39 bases read in frame from the first base. The germline V gene (reference sequence) yields DFQATT for CDR1 and SNEGSKA for CDR2. These sequences were also reported in another study, on T cells expressing NK-cell markers. From that second study: TCR beta cDNA libraries were prepared using 5'RACE template switching, which introduced a universal primer site and unique molecular identifiers. In sorted CD3+CD56+NKG2C+, CD3+CD56+NKG2C- and CD3+CD56-NKG2C+ T-cell subsets from eight or nine donors, TCR beta-chain repertoires were profiled. Seven of the eight sequenced donors were HCMV-seropositive and one was HCMV-seronegative. In several experiments an anti-gammadeltaTCR antibody was added to restrict sorting to alphabetaTCR-expressing T cells. In six donors, the dominant CD3+CD56+NKG2C+ clonotypes were among the top 10 CD8+ clonotypes and accounted for about 1.0-7.5% of CD8+ T cells. Those dominant clonotypes were again the most abundant among CD3+CD56-NKG2C+ cells in a handful of donors, at about 25-60.1%. Whether the expanded NKG2C-expressing T cell clones were specific for HCMV antigens remained unclear. Randomly selected healthy volunteers, three men and five women, were used as the eight sequenced donors. HCMV serostatus was determined by detecting HCMV-specific IgG in serum with a commercial ELISA kit. Peripheral blood mononuclear cells were isolated from blood by Ficoll density gradient centrifugation. Magnetic immunoseparation with Miltenyi isolation kits was used to isolate CD4+ and CD8+ T cells from PBMC. cDNA synthesis was primed from the TCR beta constant segment, followed by two successive PCR amplification steps. Sequencing of the libraries produced 2 x 150 bp reads on Illumina HiSeq 2000/2500, MiSeq or NextSeq. Reads were demultiplexed and grouped by UMI with MIGEC, and clonotypes were assembled and quantified with MiTCR. Only TCR cDNA sequences supported by at least two reads were kept to exclude erroneous sequences. The tcR package was used for downstream repertoire analysis, with clonotypes matched between fractions based on CDR3 nucleotide sequence plus V segment. VDJmatch was used to annotate antigen specificity against VDJdb, with one amino acid substitution in CDR3 allowed.

The origin of this receptor is a man between 45 and 60 years old who received an inactivated influenza vaccine. Donor details come from another sample of the same person, matched by shared clones. The sequenced sample was CD4+ T cells sorted from PBMCs, obtained about 11 days after vaccination. This chain joins TRBV20-1 to TRBJ1-5, and possibly TRBD1, on 6 matching bases. At the DNA level, the sequence is TGCAGTGCTAGTGGGGGGCGGGGGCAGCACCAGCATTTT. The translation is CSASGGRGQHQHF.